These T cell receptor beta chains were read from a single sample in a study of blood T cell repertoires in COVID-19. Clones were read by immunoSEQ multiplex PCR, and TCRdb kept only the in-frame ones, dropping some. The sample yields some 150,000 clones, 85% to 90% seen once. The sequenced material came from peripheral blood. The receptors here all came from a woman in her sixties or seventies with acute or convalescent COVID-19. CDR3s include the opening cysteine and the closing phenylalanine or tryptophan. Each record gives: J gene, V gene, clone size, D gene, CDR3 protein, CDR3 DNA. A D gene is named only where the DNA matches it firmly. Clone size is not always given. Where it is, it says once, few, many or a class for expanded clones.

TRBJ2-2 TRBV29-1 . . CSALTGTGELFF TGCAGCGCTTTGACGGGCACCGGGGAGCTGTTTTTT
TRBJ2-2 TRBV5-6 . TRBD2 CASRGGAGELFF TGTGCCAGCAGGGGGGGGGCCGGGGAGCTGTTTTTT
TRBJ1-3 TRBV3-1/TRBV3-2 . . CASSLRQRSGNTIYF TGTGCCAGCAGCCTCCGACAGAGATCTGGAAACACCATATATTTT
TRBJ2-7 TRBV11-3 . TRBD2 CASRSNRGLVGYEQYF TGTGCCAGCAGATCTAACCGAGGACTAGTGGGGTACGAGCAGTACTTC
TRBJ1-1 TRBV6-1 . TRBD1 CASSEAGGGWAEAFF TGTGCCAGCAGTGAGGCAGGGGGCGGTTGGGCTGAAGCTTTCTTT
TRBJ2-7 TRBV7-8 . . CASRGGLSYEQYF TGTGCCAGCAGAGGCGGCCTCTCCTACGAGCAGTACTTC
TRBJ2-5 TRBV7-8 . TRBD2 CASSQTANPSGGLKETQYF TGTGCCAGCAGCCAGACTGCGAACCCTAGCGGGGGCCTGAAAGAGACCCAGTACTTC
TRBJ2-1 TRBV2 few . CASTLPPVNEQFF TGTGCCAGCACCCTTCCGCCAGTCAATGAGCAGTTCTTC
TRBJ1-2 TRBV3-1/TRBV3-2 . TRBD1 CASSSTGVGGYTF TGTGCCAGCAGCTCAACAGGGGTCGGTGGCTACACCTTC
TRBJ1-5 TRBV16 . . CASSQSIGAGYSNQPQHF TGTGCCAGCAGCCAATCGATTGGGGCCGGGTATAGCAATCAGCCCCAGCATTTT
TRBJ2-3 TRBV5-1 . TRBD2 CASSLSSGGITDTQYF TGCGCCAGCAGCTTGTCTAGCGGGGGTATTACAGATACGCAGTATTTT
TRBJ1-1 TRBV5-1 . TRBD1 CASRLGTETEAFF TGCGCCAGCAGATTAGGGACAGAAACTGAAGCTTTCTTT
TRBJ2-2 TRBV29-1 once TRBD2 CSVGVSGLAGVRAGELFF TGCAGCGTCGGTGTGAGTGGACTAGCGGGGGTTAGAGCCGGGGAGCTGTTTTTT
TRBJ1-2 TRBV3-1/TRBV3-2 . TRBD1 CASSRDRERLVGGYTF TGTGCCAGCAGCCGGGACAGGGAACGATTGGTAGGTGGCTACACCTTC
TRBJ1-1 TRBV19 . TRBD1 CASSRPSGTGVTEAFF TGTGCCAGTAGTAGGCCTTCTGGGACAGGGGTAACTGAAGCTTTCTTT
TRBJ1-1 TRBV6-5 . TRBD1 CASSPGTDRTEAFF TGTGCCAGCAGTCCCGGGACAGACAGGACTGAAGCTTTCTTT
TRBJ2-7 TRBV7-2 . TRBD1 CASSTGTANYYEQYF TGTGCCAGCAGCACCGGGACAGCGAATTACTACGAGCAGTACTTC
TRBJ1-5 TRBV28 . . CASSPVSNQPQHF TGTGCCAGCAGTCCGGTGAGCAATCAGCCCCAGCATTTT
TRBJ1-1 TRBV30 . . CAWSVPGGGTEAFF TGTGCCTGGAGTGTACCGGGGGGCGGGACTGAAGCTTTCTTT
TRBJ1-1 TRBV5-5 few . CASALGGYEAFF TGTGCCAGCGCCCTGGGGGGATATGAAGCTTTCTTT
TRBJ2-2 TRBV9 . . CASSVNPGTGELFF TGTGCCAGCAGCGTAAATCCGGGGACCGGGGAGCTGTTTTTT
TRBJ2-1 TRBV11-2 . TRBD2 CASRELAGAYNEQFF TGTGCCAGCAGGGAGCTAGCGGGGGCCTACAATGAGCAGTTCTTC
TRBJ1-3 TRBV7-9 once TRBD1 CASSPDRVAGNTIYF TGTGCCAGCAGCCCAGACAGGGTGGCTGGAAACACCATATATTTT
TRBJ1-1 TRBV29-1 . TRBD1 CSVEGLPGQGASEAFF TGCAGCGTTGAAGGCCTACCGGGACAGGGGGCTTCTGAAGCTTTCTTT
TRBJ2-2 TRBV2 once TRBD1 CASNVPGQGGGELFF TGTGCCAGCAACGTCCCGGGACAGGGGGGCGGGGAGCTGTTTTTT
TRBJ2-1 TRBV14 . . CASSQAVGGEQFF TGTGCCAGCAGCCAAGCGGTCGGCGGCGAGCAGTTCTTC
TRBJ1-2 TRBV5-1 . . CASSPRRMDGYTF TGCGCCAGCAGCCCCCGGAGAATGGATGGCTACACCTTC
TRBJ1-1 TRBV2 once . CASSVLMGANTEAFF TGTGCCAGCAGTGTTCTAATGGGGGCGAACACTGAAGCTTTCTTT
TRBJ1-1 TRBV28 . . CASSTHPRGTEAFF TGTGCCAGCAGTACACACCCCCGAGGCACTGAAGCTTTCTTT
TRBJ1-5 TRBV7-9 . . CASSSTGLGGGQPQHF TGTGCCAGCAGCTCCACAGGGCTCGGGGGGGGACAGCCCCAGCATTTT
TRBJ2-7 TRBV4-2 once . CASSQAGQSGYEQYF TGTGCCAGCAGCCAAGCCGGACAGTCCGGCTACGAGCAGTACTTC
TRBJ2-5 TRBV5-5 . . CASRGGGGTETQYF TGTGCCAGCCGCGGGGGCGGGGGTACGGAGACCCAGTACTTC